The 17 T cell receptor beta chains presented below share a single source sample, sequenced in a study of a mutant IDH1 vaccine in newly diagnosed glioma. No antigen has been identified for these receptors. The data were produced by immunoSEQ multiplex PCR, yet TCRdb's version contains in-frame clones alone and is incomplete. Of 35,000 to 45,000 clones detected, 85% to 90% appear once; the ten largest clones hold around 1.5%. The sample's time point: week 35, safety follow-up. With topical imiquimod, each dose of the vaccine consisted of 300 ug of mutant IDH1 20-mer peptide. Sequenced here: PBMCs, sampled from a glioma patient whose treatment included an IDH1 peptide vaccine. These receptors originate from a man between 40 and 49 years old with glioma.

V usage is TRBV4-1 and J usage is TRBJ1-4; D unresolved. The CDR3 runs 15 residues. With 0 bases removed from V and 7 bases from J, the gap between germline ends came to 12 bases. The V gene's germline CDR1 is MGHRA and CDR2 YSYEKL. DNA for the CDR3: TGCGCCAGCAGCCAAGAACCGGGCTTTATTGAAAAACTGTTTTTT. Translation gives CASSQEPGFIEKLFF.

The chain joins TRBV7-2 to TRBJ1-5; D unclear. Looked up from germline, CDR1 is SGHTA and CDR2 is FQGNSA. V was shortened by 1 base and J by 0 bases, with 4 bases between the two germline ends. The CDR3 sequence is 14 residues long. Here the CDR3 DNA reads TGTGCCAGCAGCTTAGGACCTAGCAATCAGCCCCAGCATTTT. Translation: CASSLGPSNQPQHF.

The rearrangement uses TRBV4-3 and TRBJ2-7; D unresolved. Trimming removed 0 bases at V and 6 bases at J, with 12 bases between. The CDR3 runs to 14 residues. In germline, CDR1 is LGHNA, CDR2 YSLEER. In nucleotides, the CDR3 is TGCGCCAGCAGCCAAGATAGGAGAATTTTCGAGCAGTACTTC. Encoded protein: CASSQDRRIFEQYF.

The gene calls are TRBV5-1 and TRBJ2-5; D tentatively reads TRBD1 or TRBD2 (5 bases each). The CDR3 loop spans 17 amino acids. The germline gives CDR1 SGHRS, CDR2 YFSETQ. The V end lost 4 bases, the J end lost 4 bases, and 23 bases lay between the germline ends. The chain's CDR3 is CASSQSGTSTTGETQYF. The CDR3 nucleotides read TGCGCCAGCAGCCAGTCCGGGACCTCGACGACCGGAGAGACCCAGTACTTC.

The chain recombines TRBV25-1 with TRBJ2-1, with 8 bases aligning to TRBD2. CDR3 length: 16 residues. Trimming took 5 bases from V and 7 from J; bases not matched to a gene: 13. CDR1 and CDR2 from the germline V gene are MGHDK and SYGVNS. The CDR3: CASSPISGGLGNEQFF. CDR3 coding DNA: TGTGCCAGCAGTCCCATCAGCGGGGGCCTGGGGAATGAGCAGTTCTTC.

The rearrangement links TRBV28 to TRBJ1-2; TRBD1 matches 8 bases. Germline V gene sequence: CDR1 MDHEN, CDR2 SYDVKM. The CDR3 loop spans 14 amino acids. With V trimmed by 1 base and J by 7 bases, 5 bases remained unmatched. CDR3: CASSLSQGAFGYTF. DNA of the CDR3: TGTGCCAGCAGTTTATCCCAGGGGGCATTTGGCTACACCTTC.

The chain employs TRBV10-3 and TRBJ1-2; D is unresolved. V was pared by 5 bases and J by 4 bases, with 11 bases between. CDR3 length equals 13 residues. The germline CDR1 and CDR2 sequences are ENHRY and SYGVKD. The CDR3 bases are TGTGCCATCAGTTTCGACGGAACCTATGGCTACACCTTC. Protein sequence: CAISFDGTYGYTF.

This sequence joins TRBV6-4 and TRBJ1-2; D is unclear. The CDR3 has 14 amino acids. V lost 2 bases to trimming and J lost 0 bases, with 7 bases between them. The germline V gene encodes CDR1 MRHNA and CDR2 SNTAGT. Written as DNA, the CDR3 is TGTGCCAGCAGTGACGGCCAATCTAACTATGGCTACACCTTC. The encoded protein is CASSDGQSNYGYTF.

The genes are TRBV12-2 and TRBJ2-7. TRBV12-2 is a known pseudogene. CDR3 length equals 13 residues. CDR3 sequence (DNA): TGTGCAAGTCGCTCCAGCCCCCACGGCGAGCAGTACGTC. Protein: CASRSSPHGEQYV.

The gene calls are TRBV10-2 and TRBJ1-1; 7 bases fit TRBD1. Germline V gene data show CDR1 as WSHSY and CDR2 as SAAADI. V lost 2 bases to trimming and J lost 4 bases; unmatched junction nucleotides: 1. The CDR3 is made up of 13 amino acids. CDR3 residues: CASSEQGGTEAFF. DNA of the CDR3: TGCGCCAGCAGTGAGCAGGGGGGCACTGAAGCTTTCTTT.

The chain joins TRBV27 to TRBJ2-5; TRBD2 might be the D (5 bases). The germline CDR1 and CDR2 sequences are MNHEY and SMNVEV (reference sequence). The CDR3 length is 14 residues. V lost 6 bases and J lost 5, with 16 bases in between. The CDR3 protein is CASRRVGSGETQYF. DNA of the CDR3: TGTGCCAGCAGGCGAGTTGGGTCGGGGGAGACCCAGTACTTC.

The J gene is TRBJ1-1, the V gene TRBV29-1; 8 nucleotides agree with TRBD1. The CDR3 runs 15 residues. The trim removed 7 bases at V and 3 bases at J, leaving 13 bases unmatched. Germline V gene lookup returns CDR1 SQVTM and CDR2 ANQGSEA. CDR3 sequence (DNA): TGCAGCGGAAAGGCTTGGACAGGGAAGGACACTGAAGCTTTCTTT. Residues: CSGKAWTGKDTEAFF.

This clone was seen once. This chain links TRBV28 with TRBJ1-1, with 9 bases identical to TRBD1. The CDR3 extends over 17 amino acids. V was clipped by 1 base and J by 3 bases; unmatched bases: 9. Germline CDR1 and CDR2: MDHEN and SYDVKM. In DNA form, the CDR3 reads TGTGCCAGCAGTTTATTGGGACAGGGATTTAGGGACACTGAAGCTTTCTTT. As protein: CASSLLGQGFRDTEAFF.

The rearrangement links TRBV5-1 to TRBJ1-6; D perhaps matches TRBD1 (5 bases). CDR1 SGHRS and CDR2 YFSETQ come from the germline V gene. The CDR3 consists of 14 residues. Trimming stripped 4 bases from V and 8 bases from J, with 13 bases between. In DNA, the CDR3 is TGCGCCAGCAGCGGGGGGAGGTTGGATTCACCCCTCCACTTT. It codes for CASSGGRLDSPLHF. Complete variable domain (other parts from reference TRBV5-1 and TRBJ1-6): KAGVTQTPRYLIKTRGQQVTLSCSPISGHRSVSWYQQTPGQGLQFLFEYFSETQRNKGNFPGRFSGRQFSNSRSEMNVSTLELGDSALYLCASSGGRLDSPLHFGNGTRLTVT.

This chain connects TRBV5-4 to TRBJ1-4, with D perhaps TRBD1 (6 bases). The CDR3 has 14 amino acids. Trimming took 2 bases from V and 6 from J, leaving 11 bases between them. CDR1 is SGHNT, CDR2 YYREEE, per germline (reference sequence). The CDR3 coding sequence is TGTGCCAGCAGCTTCGGGGGGGGCGATGAAAAACTGTTTTTT. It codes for CASSFGGGDEKLFF.

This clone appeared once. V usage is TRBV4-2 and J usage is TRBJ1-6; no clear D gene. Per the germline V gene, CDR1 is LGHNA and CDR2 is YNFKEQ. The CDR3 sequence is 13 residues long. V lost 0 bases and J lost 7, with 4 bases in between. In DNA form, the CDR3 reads TGTGCCAGCAGCCAAGATCGGAATTCACCCCTCCACTTT. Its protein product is CASSQDRNSPLHF.

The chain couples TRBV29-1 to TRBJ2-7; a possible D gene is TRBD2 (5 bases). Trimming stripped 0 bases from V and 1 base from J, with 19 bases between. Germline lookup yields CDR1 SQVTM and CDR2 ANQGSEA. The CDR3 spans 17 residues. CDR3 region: CSVEDSLRDRLSYEQYF. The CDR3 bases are TGCAGCGTTGAAGATTCTCTCCGGGATAGGTTGTCCTACGAGCAGTACTTC.